These 5 T cell receptor beta chains originate from one sample sequenced in a study of T cell repertoires in aging, cancer and after chemotherapy. Amplification of TCR beta used genomic DNA extracted from peripheral blood. Multiplex touch-down PCR with TRB-A/B primers amplified rearranged V-D-J TRB sequences. TCRdb fed the multiplex PCR reads into MiXCR, producing one record per CDR3 protein. In the table there are 2,000 to 2,500 distinct CDR3 sequences, under 65% of which are singletons. Sequencing was done on a sample of blood. These receptor sequences come from a human donor with a blood cancer. The donor label of this sample is uncertain.

The chain couples TRBV18 to TRBJ2-5, with D unresolved. The V and J ends lost 2 bases and 2 bases respectively, with 6 bases between them. CDR1 is KGHSH and CDR2 is LQKENI in the germline V gene. This CDR3 comprises 13 residues. CDR3 coding DNA: TGTGCCAGCTCACCAGGGCAGCAAGAGACCCAGTACTTC. Its protein product is CASSPGQQETQYF.

The V and J genes are TRBV13 and TRBJ2-1, with 12 bases aligning to TRBD1. V lost 8 bases to trimming and J lost 8 bases; unmatched junction nucleotides: 13. CDR3 length equals 16 residues. Per germline, CDR1 PRHDT and CDR2 FYEKMQ (reference sequence). Here the CDR3 DNA reads TGTGCCAGCTCCTCATACCCGGGACAGGGGGCCTATGAGCAGTTCTTC. Encoded protein: CASSSYPGQGAYEQFF.

This clonotype was seen a handful of times. J is TRBJ1-2 and V is TRBV6-5, with 8 bases aligning to TRBD1. The germline CDR1 and CDR2 sequences are MNHEY and SVGAGI. The CDR3 covers 14 residues. Germline trimming cut 6 bases from V and 3 bases from J; bases unmatched to any gene: 6. The CDR3 spells CASRTRTGHYGYTF. CDR3 in DNA: TGTGCCAGCAGAACCCGGACAGGGCACTATGGCTACACCTTC.

This clonotype is large. The chain has TRBV6-6 and TRBJ1-2; D uncertain. V was trimmed by 5 bases and J by 8 bases, leaving 9 bases between them. The CDR3 contains 11 residues. CDR1 is MNHNY and CDR2 is SVGAGI in the germline V gene (reference sequence). The CDR3: CASSESEGYTF. DNA of the CDR3: TGTGCCAGCAGTGAATCGGAAGGCTACACCTTC.

The chain is built from TRBV27 and TRBJ2-1, with D perhaps given as TRBD1 or TRBD2 (5 bases each). Germline CDR1 MNHEY, CDR2 SMNVEV (reference sequence). The CDR3 covers 14 residues. The ends were cut back, 1 base at V and 8 bases at J, with 12 bases in the middle. Here the CDR3 reads CASSLYPGRDEQFF. CDR3 in DNA: TGTGCCAGCAGTTTATATCCAGGGCGGGATGAGCAGTTCTTC.